The 18 T cell receptor beta chains reported below all come from one sample, sequenced in a study of shared T cell receptors in the human thymus. Method: immunoSEQ multiplex PCR; TCRdb's copy keeps in-frame clones and lacks some. The table lists about 610,000 clones, roughly 90% of them singletons. The same sample was also used in a study of human thymus T cells.

Material: thymocytes. These TCRs come from a boy under two years old with a congenital heart defect.

The genes are TRBV27 and TRBJ1-5, with 8 positions matching TRBD1. The CDR3 contains 16 residues. Per the germline V gene, CDR1 is MNHEY and CDR2 is SMNVEV (reference sequence). With 4 bases clipped from V and 7 bases from J, the junction kept 12 bases outside the gene matches. CDR3 DNA sequence: TGTGCCAGCAGTTCCCGCGACAGGGGCTTGGGACAGCCCCAGCATTTT. Translation: CASSSRDRGLGQPQHF.

V and J are TRBV7-2 and TRBJ2-7, with 7 nucleotides matching TRBD2. The V segment lost 2 bases and the J segment 4 bases; nucleotides outside the gene matches: 8. Germline lookup yields CDR1 SGHTA and CDR2 FQGNSA. CDR3 size: 15 residues. CDR3 sequence: CASSLYGEGRYEQYF. In DNA form, the CDR3 reads TGTGCCAGCAGCTTATACGGGGAGGGCCGGTACGAGCAGTACTTC.

V usage is TRBV7-6 and J usage is TRBJ2-1; 8 positions match TRBD2. The V and J ends lost 1 base and 5 bases, in that order; junction bases with no gene match: 4. The CDR3 length is 15 residues. Per the germline V gene, CDR1 is SGHVS and CDR2 is FNYEAQ. The CDR3 coding sequence is TGTGCCAGCAGCTTAGGGCGGGAGGCGGACAATGAGCAGTTCTTC. It specifies CASSLGREADNEQFF.

The V call is TRBV5-4, the J call TRBJ1-1; maybe TRBD1 (5 bases). The CDR3 extends over 15 amino acids. Germline assignment: CDR1 SGHNT and CDR2 YYREEE (reference sequence). Trimming cost V 2 bases and J 2 bases, with 13 bases left between them. The CDR3 loop reads CASSFIPTANTEAFF. The CDR3 nucleotides read TGTGCCAGCAGCTTTATCCCGACAGCAAACACTGAAGCTTTCTTT.

J is TRBJ2-2 and V is TRBV25-1; 9 positions match TRBD2. The germline V gene encodes CDR1 MGHDK and CDR2 SYGVNS. The V gene end was trimmed by 5 bases and the J gene end by 6 bases; junction bases not matched to a gene: 4. The CDR3 totals 14 residues. The CDR3 region has the DNA TGTGCCAGCAGTTCAATAGCGGGAGCCGGGGAGCTGTTTTTT. This translates into CASSSIAGAGELFF. The full variable domain, its missing parts supplied by reference TRBV25-1 and TRBJ2-2, is EADIYQTPRYLVIGTGKKITLECSQTMGHDKMYWYQQDPGMELHLIHYSYGVNSTEKGDLSSESTVSRIRTEHFPLTLESARPSHTSQYLCASSSIAGAGELFFGEGSRLTVL.

The gene calls are TRBV4-2 and TRBJ2-7, with 9 bases aligning to TRBD2. The J segment lost 2 bases and the V segment lost 2 bases, leaving 4 bases of the junction unmatched. There are 15 residues in the CDR3. CDR1 is LGHNA, CDR2 YNFKEQ, per germline. CDR3 region: CASSQNLAGPYEQYF. The CDR3 bases are TGTGCCAGCAGCCAAAACCTAGCGGGACCCTACGAGCAGTACTTC.

DNA of the CDR3: TGTGCCACCCAATCCAATCCCTACGAGCAGTACTTC. This gives the protein CATQSNPYEQYF. The chain employs TRBV7-2 and TRBJ2-7; D is ambiguous. The CDR3 runs 12 residues. The germline CDR1 and CDR2 sequences are SGHTA and FQGNSA. V was shortened by 10 bases and J by 2 bases, with 12 bases between the two germline ends.

V usage is TRBV4-3 and J usage is TRBJ2-7, with 11 bases lining up with TRBD2. The CDR3 has 18 residues. Looked up from germline, CDR1 is LGHNA and CDR2 is YSLEER. The V and J ends lost 1 base and 5 bases, in that order; junction bases with no gene match: 13. The DNA of the CDR3 is TGCGCCAGCAGCCAAGTACCTAGCGGGAGGACCGCCGCCCACGAGCAGTACTTC. It codes for CASSQVPSGRTAAHEQYF.

The J gene is TRBJ2-2, the V gene TRBV11-3, with TRBD2 matching 7 bases. Germline CDR1 SGHNT, CDR2 YENEEA. This CDR3 is 19 amino acids long. V lost 3 bases to trimming and J lost 1 base; unmatched junction nucleotides: 14. CDR3 protein: CASSLDPRASGGNTGELFF. For the CDR3, the DNA is TGTGCCAGCAGCTTGGATCCCCGGGCTAGCGGAGGGAACACCGGGGAGCTGTTTTTT.

The chain uses TRBV4-3 and TRBJ2-2; 7 bases are a match to TRBD1. The V segment lost 2 bases and the J segment 3 bases; nucleotides outside the gene matches: 21. CDR1 and CDR2 (germline): LGHNA, YSLEER. The CDR3 covers 21 residues. This CDR3 is CASSQPPGTVKYLGDTGELFF. As DNA, the CDR3 is TGCGCCAGCAGCCAACCCCCCGGGACAGTGAAGTATCTCGGAGACACCGGGGAGCTGTTTTTT.

The V gene is TRBV7-9, the J gene TRBJ1-2; TRBD1 matches at 7 bases. CDR1 and CDR2 (germline): SEHNR, FQNEAQ (reference sequence). The CDR3 has 15 amino acids. With V trimmed by 5 bases and J by 1 base, 7 bases remained unmatched. CDR3 in DNA: TGTGCCAGCAGCCGCGGGGACAGAGTTAACTATGGCTACACCTTC. Translated, it gives CASSRGDRVNYGYTF.

The rearrangement joins TRBV4-1 to TRBJ2-1, with a tentative D call TRBD1 (6 bases). Trimming shortened V by 2 bases and J by 1 base, and 9 bases separated the two germline ends. CDR3 length equals 15 residues. CDR1 MGHRA and CDR2 YSYEKL come from the germline V gene. CDR3 in DNA: TGCGCCAGCAGCCAAAGAAGGGGGTCCTACAATGAGCAGTTCTTC. Translation gives CASSQRRGSYNEQFF.

This sequence joins TRBV7-9 and TRBJ2-4; no firm D call. The CDR3 loop spans 14 amino acids. The germline V gene has CDR1 SEHNR and CDR2 FQNEAQ (reference sequence). The ends were cut back, 2 bases at V and 1 base at J, with 6 bases in the middle. CDR3 in DNA: TGTGCCAGCAGCTTACTAGAGGCCAAAAACATTCAGTACTTC. Protein sequence: CASSLLEAKNIQYF.

Only one count was recorded for this clone. This sequence joins TRBV27 and TRBJ1-2, with a possible D match to TRBD1 (5 bases). There are 17 residues in the CDR3. Germline CDR1 is MNHEY and CDR2 is SMNVEV (reference sequence). V was cut by 2 bases and J by 2 bases, with 18 bases left in between. The chain's CDR3 is CASSLNLGGIENYGYTF. Written as DNA, the CDR3 is TGTGCCAGCAGTTTAAACTTGGGGGGAATTGAGAACTATGGCTACACCTTC.

The chain is built from TRBV14 and TRBJ2-1, with a possible D match to TRBD1 (5 bases). The V end was cut by 5 bases, the J end by 4 bases, with 9 bases between. The CDR3 is made up of 13 amino acids. The germline V gene has CDR1 SGHDN and CDR2 FVKESK. This chain's CDR3 is CASSMGLYNEQFF. The DNA of the CDR3 is TGTGCCAGCAGCATGGGGCTGTACAATGAGCAGTTCTTC.

This sequence joins TRBV29-1 and TRBJ2-1, with 10 bases fitting TRBD2. Germline V CDR1 and CDR2: SQVTM, ANQGSEA. The CDR3 length is 14 residues. V was pared by 1 base and J by 5 bases, with 2 bases of the junction left unmatched. CDR3 in amino acids: CSVEGLAGDNEQFF. In DNA, the CDR3 is TGCAGCGTTGAAGGCCTAGCGGGGGACAATGAGCAGTTCTTC.

The chain joins TRBV30 to TRBJ2-1; possibly TRBD2 for D (5 bases). Trimming removed 1 base from V and 0 bases from J, with 13 bases in between. The CDR3 sequence is 16 residues long. CDR1 and CDR2 (germline): GTSNPN, SVGIG (reference sequence). CDR3 sequence (DNA): TGTGCCTGGAGTGACCCGAGGGTGAGCTCCTACAATGAGCAGTTCTTC. This sequence encodes CAWSDPRVSSYNEQFF.

This sequence joins TRBV7-3 and TRBJ1-5; TRBD1 is a possible D gene (5 bases). This CDR3 has 14 amino acids. The germline CDR1 and CDR2 sequences are SGHTA and FQGTGA. V lost 5 bases and J 2 bases, leaving 10 bases between the germline ends. CDR3 sequence reads: CASSLRGCNQPQHF. The CDR3 DNA sequence: TGTGCCAGCAGCCTCCGGGGGTGCAATCAGCCCCAGCATTTT.